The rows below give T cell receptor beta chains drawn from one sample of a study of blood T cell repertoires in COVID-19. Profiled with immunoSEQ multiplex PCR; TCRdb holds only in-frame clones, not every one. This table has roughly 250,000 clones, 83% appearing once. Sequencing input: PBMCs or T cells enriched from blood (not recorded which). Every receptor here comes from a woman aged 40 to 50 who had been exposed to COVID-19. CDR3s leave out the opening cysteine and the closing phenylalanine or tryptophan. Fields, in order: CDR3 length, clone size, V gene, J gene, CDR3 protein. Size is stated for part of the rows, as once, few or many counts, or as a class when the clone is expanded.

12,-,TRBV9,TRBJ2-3,ASSVGQDPDTQY
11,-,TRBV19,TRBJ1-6,AISGGVGSPLH
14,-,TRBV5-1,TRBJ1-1,ASSLYAGAQFGEAF
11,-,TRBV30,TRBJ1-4,AWSRYRGEKLF
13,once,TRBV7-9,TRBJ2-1,ASSPNLHRGNEQF
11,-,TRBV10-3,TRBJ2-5,AISGGQGETQY
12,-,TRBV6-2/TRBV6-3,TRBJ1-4,ASSSGQINEKLF
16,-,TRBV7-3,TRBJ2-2,ASSQTPRTGQNTGELF
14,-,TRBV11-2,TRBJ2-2,ASSLTDLAYTGELF
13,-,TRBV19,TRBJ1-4,ASSPTGTATKKLF
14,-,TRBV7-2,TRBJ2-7,ASSGGRTSGSYEQY
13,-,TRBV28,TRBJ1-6,ASSLLSGNYSPLH
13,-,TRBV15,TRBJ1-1,ATSSDGTAGTEAF
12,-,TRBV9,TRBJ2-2,ASSEPPDPGELF
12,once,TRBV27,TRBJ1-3,ASSAGYSGNTIY
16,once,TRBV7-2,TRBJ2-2,ASSTTRDRLANTGELF
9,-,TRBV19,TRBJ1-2,ACGRADPYT
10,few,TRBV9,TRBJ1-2,ASSSTEGVPT